These T cell receptor beta chains were read from a single sample in a study of shared clonotypes between healthy human individuals. Clones were sequenced by immunoSEQ multiplex PCR, and TCRdb holds only the in-frame ones, with some missing. The data show about 530,000 clones, approximately 95% seen once. Input material: naive CD4+ T cells sorted from blood. The receptors stem from a woman aged 25-40 years in good health. Each CDR3 is given with its conserved first and last residue. D genes are given only for firm matches. Some rows mark clone size as missing; the rest say once, few, many or name a class of expanded clone.

NA	NA	TRBV14	TRBJ1-2	CASSQEWSRQNYGYTF	TGTGCCAGCAGCCAAGAGTGGTCGCGGCAGAACTATGGCTACACCTTC
TRBD2	NA	TRBV18	TRBJ2-2	CASSPPTSGRGTGELFF	TGTGCCAGCTCACCGCCGACTAGCGGGAGAGGGACCGGGGAGCTGTTTTTT
TRBD1	NA	TRBV6-1	TRBJ2-1	CASSETGSHNEQFF	TGTGCCAGCAGTGAGACAGGGAGTCACAATGAGCAGTTCTTC
NA	NA	TRBV29-1	TRBJ2-3	CSVGQMFRLAGSTDTQYF	TGCAGCGTTGGCCAAATGTTTAGGCTAGCTGGTAGCACAGATACGCAGTATTTT
TRBD1	once	TRBV19	TRBJ1-5	CASSIKTGTGGNQPQHF	TGTGCCAGTAGTATAAAAACCGGGACAGGGGGTAATCAGCCCCAGCATTTT
NA	NA	TRBV11-2	TRBJ1-5	CASSFDSNQPQHF	TGTGCCAGCAGCTTTGACAGCAATCAGCCCCAGCATTTT
NA	NA	TRBV21-1	TRBJ1-2	CASSKLSGSSYGYTF	TGTGCCAGCAGCAAACTGTCCGGGAGCAGCTATGGCTACACCTTC
NA	once	TRBV7-6	TRBJ2-3	CASSLLSADTQYF	TGTGCCAGCAGCCTCCTAAGTGCAGATACGCAGTATTTT
TRBD1	NA	TRBV6-5	TRBJ2-7	CASSYNPPDRGREQYF	TGTGCCAGCAGTTACAACCCTCCGGACAGGGGGAGAGAGCAGTACTTC
TRBD2	NA	TRBV19	TRBJ2-7	CASSITGGSTYEQYF	TGTGCCAGTAGTATAACGGGCGGGAGTACCTACGAGCAGTACTTC
NA	NA	TRBV6-5	TRBJ1-2	CASSYSRGTWNGYTF	TGTGCCAGCAGTTACTCGAGAGGCACATGGAATGGCTACACCTTC
NA	NA	TRBV5-1	TRBJ1-1	CASSLVHRVDTEAFF	TGCGCCAGCAGCTTGGTCCATAGGGTCGACACTGAAGCTTTCTTT
TRBD1	NA	TRBV5-6	TRBJ1-4	CASSSGQGAGEKLFF	TGTGCCAGCAGCTCGGGACAGGGGGCAGGGGAAAAACTGTTTTTT
NA	NA	TRBV28	TRBJ2-7	CASSVPLGGPYF	TGTGCCAGCAGTGTCCCTCTGGGCGGTCCGTACTTC
NA	NA	TRBV2	TRBJ2-7	CASSEGFTREQYF	TGTGCCAGCAGTGAAGGGTTTACCCGGGAGCAGTACTTC
TRBD1	NA	TRBV6-5	TRBJ2-7	CASSYSIQGTYEQYF	TGTGCCAGCAGTTACTCGATACAGGGGACCTACGAGCAGTACTTC
NA	NA	TRBV21-1	TRBJ2-1	CASSKRGVTSREYNEQFF	TGTGCCAGCAGCAAACGAGGGGTGACTAGCAGAGAGTACAATGAGCAGTTCTTC
NA	NA	TRBV29-1	TRBJ2-2	CSVDRGQNTGELFF	TGCAGCGTTGACAGGGGACAGAACACCGGGGAGCTGTTTTTT
NA	NA	TRBV19	TRBJ1-2	CASSIPENHYGYTF	TGTGCCAGTAGTATCCCCGAAAACCACTATGGCTACACCTTC
NA	NA	TRBV27	TRBJ2-4	CASSDLGVKNIQYF	TGTGCCAGCAGTGACCTAGGAGTCAAAAACATTCAGTACTTC
NA	once	TRBV5-1	TRBJ2-7	CASSLGQVGEQYF	TGCGCCAGCAGCTTGGGGCAGGTTGGAGAGCAGTACTTC
TRBD2	NA	TRBV2	TRBJ2-3	CASSGGYTDTQYF	TGTGCCAGCAGCGGGGGGTACACAGATACGCAGTATTTT